Following are 30 T cell receptor beta chains from one sample sequenced in a study of regulatory T cells in long-lasting Graves disease. Noted time point: newly diagnosed GD, antithyroid drugs for less than 3 months. PBMCs were the source of the RNA used for TCR sequencing. CDR3 regions were amplified by Arm-PCR using iRepertoire HTBI primers to build TCR beta libraries. TCRdb analysed the multiplex PCR reads with MiXCR anew, one entry per CDR3 protein. The repertoire holds 350,000 to 550,000 distinct CDR3 sequences, with less than 15% as singletons. These same data were also listed under a study on T cells in Graves' hyperthyroidism and ophthalmopathy.

The sample here was peripheral blood mononuclear cells (PBMCs), taken at new diagnosis, from a patient treated with antithyroid drugs. The receptors originated from a woman aged 50 to 60 with Graves disease.

This clonotype has just a few counts. This chain uses TRBV9 with TRBJ1-1; 7 bases map to TRBD1. Trimming took 4 bases from V and 11 from J; bases not matched to a gene: 11. CDR3 size: 13 residues. From germline, CDR1 is SGDLS and CDR2 YYNGEE. The CDR3 coding sequence is TGTGCCAGCAGCCAGGGGGGTTTGGGTCGGGCTTTCTTT. This translates into CASSQGGLGRAFF.

Remarks on this clonotype: A much larger clone differs from this one at a single base, so this may be a read error. V gene TRBV18 combines with J gene TRBJ2-7; 9 nucleotides align to TRBD1. The CDR3 runs 13 residues. J was trimmed by 5 bases and V by 6 bases; bases with no gene match: 5. Germline V gene sequence: CDR1 KGHSH, CDR2 LQKENI. The CDR3 sequence: CASSTGGSHEQYF. Here the CDR3 DNA reads TGTGCCAGCTCGACAGGGGGTTCCCACGAGCAGTACTTC.

This clonotype was counted between two and nine times. The chain employs TRBV6-1 and TRBJ2-2, with 8 bases lining up with TRBD2. CDR1 is MNHNS, CDR2 SASEGT, per germline. J gave up 3 bases and V 6 bases, and 3 bases lay outside the gene matches. This CDR3 contains 14 residues. As DNA, the CDR3 is TGTGCCAGCAGCGGGACTAGTTACACCGGGGAGCTGTTTTTT. Its protein is CASSGTSYTGELFF.

With regard to this clonotype: Just one base apart from a much larger clone, this may be a read error. The chain links TRBV11-3 to TRBJ2-7, with 9 bases identical to TRBD2. Trimming removed 5 bases from V and 7 bases from J; junction bases left unmatched: 18. Germline V gives CDR1 SGHNT, CDR2 YENEEA. This CDR3 contains 17 residues. The DNA of the CDR3 is TGTGCCAGCAGCCCTGGGGGGGTTAGCGGGAGTTACAATGAGCAGTACTTC. Its protein product is CASSPGGVSGSYNEQYF. The whole variable domain, filled in from reference TRBV11-3 and TRBJ2-7, reads EAGVVQSPRYKIIEKKQPVAFWCNPISGHNTLYWYLQNLGQGPELLIRYENEEAVDDSQLPKDRFSAERLKGVDSTLKIQPAELGDSAVYLCASSPGGVSGSYNEQYFGPGTRLTVT.

The CDR3 DNA sequence: TGTGCCAGCAGCTTACGTGCACGACCTAATAACTATGGCTACACCTTC. Protein sequence: CASSLRARPNNYGYTF. The chain links TRBV7-2 to TRBJ1-2; D ambiguous. Germline V lookup: CDR1 SGHTA, CDR2 FQGNSA. The CDR3 runs 16 residues. V was pared by 2 bases and J by 1 base, with 14 bases between.

The table lists this clonotype with many counts. The gene calls are TRBV2 and TRBJ2-7; 8 bases map to TRBD2. The CDR3 totals 15 residues. The germline V gene has CDR1 SNHLY and CDR2 FYNNEI. V dropped 4 bases and J dropped 0; count of bases not matched to a gene: 5. CDR3 region: CASSGGRHSSYEQYF. In DNA form, the CDR3 reads TGTGCCAGCAGTGGCGGGAGGCATAGCTCCTACGAGCAGTACTTC. Complete variable domain (other parts from reference TRBV2 and TRBJ2-7): EPEVTQTPSHQVTQMGQEVILRCVPISNHLYFYWYRQILGQKVEFLVSFYNNEISEKSEIFDDQFSVERPDGSNFTLKIRSTKLEDSAMYFCASSGGRHSSYEQYFGPGTRLTVT.

This clonotype has a count of ten or more. The chain recombines TRBV2 with TRBJ2-7; 7 nucleotides match TRBD1. Germline loops: CDR1 SNHLY, CDR2 FYNNEI. The trim removed 8 bases at V and 0 bases at J, leaving 4 bases unmatched. The CDR3 has 13 amino acids. CDR3 in DNA: TGTGCCAGCCCGGGACAGAACTCCTACGAGCAGTACTTC. This sequence encodes CASPGQNSYEQYF. The complete variable domain, with remaining parts taken from reference TRBV2 and TRBJ2-7, reads EPEVTQTPSHQVTQMGQEVILRCVPISNHLYFYWYRQILGQKVEFLVSFYNNEISEKSEIFDDQFSVERPDGSNFTLKIRSTKLEDSAMYFCASPGQNSYEQYFGPGTRLTVT.

The gene calls are TRBV10-3 and TRBJ2-3; 15 bases align to TRBD2. The CDR3 length is 17 residues. CDR1 ENHRY and CDR2 SYGVKD come from the germline V gene. After removal of 4 bases from V and 0 bases from J, the junction contained 2 bases not matched to a gene. This CDR3 reads CAISGGLAGGSTDTQYF. CDR3 DNA: TGTGCCATCAGTGGGGGACTAGCGGGAGGCAGCACAGATACGCAGTATTTT.

This clonotype has ten or more counts. This may stem from a read error, because a much larger clone lies one nucleotide away. The chain has TRBV20-1 and TRBJ2-5; no definite D call. Per the germline V gene, CDR1 is DFQATT and CDR2 is SNEGSKA (reference sequence). V lost 0 bases and J 3 bases, leaving 8 bases between the germline ends. The CDR3 runs 13 residues. CDR3 protein: CSARDNYKETQYF. CDR3 nucleotides: TGCAGTGCTAGAGATAACTACAAAGAGACCCAGTACTTC.

This clonotype showed up just once. Here the CDR3 DNA reads TGTGCCAGCAGCCTGGAGTCGGAAGACATTCAGTACTTC. It translates to CASSLESEDIQYF. V and J are TRBV14 and TRBJ2-4; D ambiguous. Trimming pared 4 bases from V and 8 bases from J, leaving 12 bases between. This CDR3 has 13 residues. The V gene's germline CDR1 is SGHDN and CDR2 FVKESK.

The sample holds many counts of this clonotype. This chain uses TRBV27 with TRBJ2-3; a weak D match, TRBD2 (6 bases). The V end was cut by 7 bases, the J end by 2 bases, with 16 bases between. CDR1 MNHEY and CDR2 SMNVEV come from the germline V gene (reference sequence). CDR3 length equals 15 residues. Here the CDR3 DNA reads TGTGCCAGCACCTCCGCGGGGTACTACACAGATACGCAGTATTTT. Its protein is CASTSAGYYTDTQYF.

The V and J genes are TRBV14 and TRBJ2-1; 9 positions match TRBD1. Germline CDR1 SGHDN, CDR2 FVKESK. The J segment lost 8 bases and the V segment lost 4 bases, leaving 9 bases of the junction unmatched. This CDR3 has 15 amino acids. CDR3 in DNA: TGTGCCAGCAGCCTAACGGGACAGGGTAGGGATGAGCAGTTCTTC. It translates to CASSLTGQGRDEQFF.

This clonotype was picked up many times. This chain joins TRBV6-1 and TRBJ2-7; 8 nucleotides line up with TRBD1. After removal of 7 bases from V and 7 bases from J, the junction contained 9 bases not matched to a gene. There are 13 residues in the CDR3. The V gene's germline CDR1 is MNHNS and CDR2 SASEGT. Here the CDR3 reads CASMWTGIGEQYF. Here the CDR3 DNA reads TGTGCCAGCATGTGGACAGGGATCGGTGAGCAGTACTTC.

This clonotype was seen many times. The chain is built from TRBV18 and TRBJ2-5; the D is unclear. The germline V gene has CDR1 KGHSH and CDR2 LQKENI. V was cut by 2 bases and J by 3 bases, with 7 bases left in between. This CDR3 contains 13 residues. DNA for the CDR3: TGTGCCAGCTCACCAGACATAAAAGAGACCCAGTACTTC. As protein: CASSPDIKETQYF.

This chain connects TRBV7-6 to TRBJ2-7, with a weak D call TRBD1 (5 bases). Germline V gives CDR1 SGHVS, CDR2 FNYEAQ. V lost 2 bases, J lost 3 bases, and 11 bases lay in between. The CDR3 covers 14 residues. The CDR3 sequence is CASSLSAGRYEQYF. CDR3 DNA: TGTGCCAGCAGCTTATCGGCAGGGCGCTACGAGCAGTACTTC.

To note about this clonotype: A much larger clone lies a single base off, so this may be a read error. This rearrangement joins TRBV6-1 to TRBJ2-2; 9 nucleotides match TRBD2. Losses at the gene ends were 8 bases for V and 4 bases for J; bases not matched to a gene: 20. The germline V gene has CDR1 MNHNS and CDR2 SASEGT. This CDR3 has 19 residues. For the CDR3, the DNA is TGTGCCAGCGGATACCCTGTGCGGGAGGGCCGTTCGGTCACCGGGGAGCTGTTTTTT. Encoded protein: CASGYPVREGRSVTGELFF.

This clonotype was counted a single time. This may stem from a read error, because a much larger clone lies one nucleotide away. The V gene is TRBV10-3, the J gene TRBJ1-1; 7 bases align to TRBD1. CDR1 and CDR2 (germline): ENHRY, SYGVKD. Trimming removed 4 bases from V and 10 bases from J; junction bases left unmatched: 6. The CDR3 length is 12 residues. The CDR3 sequence: CAISAEGAGAFF. Written as DNA, the CDR3 is TGTGCCATCAGTGCGGAGGGGGCTGGAGCTTTCTTT.

This clonotype was recorded many times. This rearrangement joins TRBV12-3 or TRBV12-4 to TRBJ2-2; 7 bases match TRBD2. The CDR3 extends over 16 amino acids. The trim removed 7 bases at V and 2 bases at J, leaving 10 bases unmatched. The CDR3 protein is CASTSSLATNTGELFF. As DNA, the CDR3 is TGTGCCAGCACCAGTTCACTAGCGACTAACACCGGGGAGCTGTTTTTT.

This clonotype showed up many times. For the CDR3, the DNA is TGTGCCAGCAGTCGCTTTTACCGGGAGCTGTTTTTT. It specifies CASSRFYRELFF. The rearrangement joins TRBV2 to TRBJ2-2; D call uncertain. In germline, CDR1 is SNHLY, CDR2 FYNNEI. The ends were cut back, 5 bases at V and 9 bases at J, with 10 bases in the middle. The CDR3 has 12 residues.

This clonotype was counted only a few times. This rearrangement joins TRBV18 to TRBJ1-5; TRBD1 agrees at 7 bases. CDR3 length equals 16 residues. CDR1 is KGHSH, CDR2 LQKENI, per germline. Losses at the gene ends were 4 bases for V and 5 bases for J; bases not matched to a gene: 11. The CDR3 DNA reads TGTGCCAGCTCACGCGGCCCACAGGGGCTGGATCAGCCCCAGCATTTT. Translation: CASSRGPQGLDQPQHF.

This sequence joins TRBV6-1 and TRBJ2-3, with TRBD1 as a possible D gene (8 bases). The CDR3 is 14 amino acids. The V gene's germline CDR1 is MNHNS and CDR2 SASEGT. V was clipped by 10 bases and J by 4 bases, with 18 bases between them. The CDR3 nucleotides read TGTGCCATTGCGGGACAGGCGGGAGCAGATACGCAGTATTTT. It yields the protein CAIAGQAGADTQYF.

The rearrangement links TRBV7-9 to TRBJ2-1; 15 positions match TRBD2. There are 16 residues in the CDR3. Germline V gene sequence: CDR1 SEHNR, CDR2 FQNEAQ (reference sequence). Losses at the gene ends were 3 bases for V and 7 bases for J; bases not matched to a gene: 4. In nucleotides, the CDR3 is TGTGCCAGCAGCTTTGGACTAGCGGGAGGGGCGAATGAGCAGTTCTTC. Translating it yields CASSFGLAGGANEQFF.

This clonotype was recorded a few times. This chain joins TRBV24-1 and TRBJ2-2, with 7 bases lining up with TRBD1. Trimming took 6 bases from V and 4 from J; bases not matched to a gene: 1. The germline V gene encodes CDR1 KGHDR and CDR2 SFDVKD. The CDR3 is made up of 13 amino acids. CDR3 nucleotide sequence: TGTGCCACCAGTCCAGGGGGCACCGGGGAGCTGTTTTTT. This gives the protein CATSPGGTGELFF.

About this clonotype: This may arise from a read error, as a much more abundant clone is one base away. The chain uses TRBV12-3 or TRBV12-4 and TRBJ1-5, with 8 bases lining up with TRBD1. This CDR3 has 15 amino acids. CDR3 nucleotides: TGTGCCAGCAGTGCTGGACAGGGAAGCAGTCAGCCCCAGCATTTT. Its translation: CASSAGQGSSQPQHF.

This clonotype was detected many times. This sequence joins TRBV5-1 and TRBJ2-3; D uncertain. Germline V lookup: CDR1 SGHRS, CDR2 YFSETQ. V lost 8 bases, J lost 2 bases, and 9 bases lay in between. This CDR3 contains 12 residues. CDR3 sequence: CASTDDTDTQYF. The CDR3 DNA is TGCGCCAGTACCGACGACACAGATACGCAGTATTTT.

This clonotype was detected many times. J is TRBJ2-3 and V is TRBV2, with TRBD2 as a possible D gene (6 bases). The V end was cut by 4 bases, the J end by 3 bases, with 17 bases between. CDR3 length equals 16 residues. From germline, CDR1 is SNHLY and CDR2 FYNNEI. The CDR3 is CASSAGWGVGTDTQYF. The CDR3 coding sequence is TGTGCCAGCAGTGCAGGTTGGGGGGTTGGGACAGATACGCAGTATTTT. The whole variable domain, filled in from reference TRBV2 and TRBJ2-3, reads EPEVTQTPSHQVTQMGQEVILRCVPISNHLYFYWYRQILGQKVEFLVSFYNNEISEKSEIFDDQFSVERPDGSNFTLKIRSTKLEDSAMYFCASSAGWGVGTDTQYFGPGTRLTVL.

This clonotype was counted many times. The V call is TRBV2, the J call TRBJ2-5; D not certain. The CDR3 runs to 15 residues. CDR1 is SNHLY and CDR2 is FYNNEI in the germline V gene. V gave up 1 base and J gave up 4 bases, with 13 bases separating them. This CDR3 is CASSEDYPTRETQYF. CDR3 bases: TGTGCCAGCAGTGAAGATTACCCGACCCGAGAGACCCAGTACTTC. Full variable domain (remainder filled in from reference TRBV2 and TRBJ2-5): EPEVTQTPSHQVTQMGQEVILRCVPISNHLYFYWYRQILGQKVEFLVSFYNNEISEKSEIFDDQFSVERPDGSNFTLKIRSTKLEDSAMYFCASSEDYPTRETQYFGPGTRLLVL.

This clonotype was seen only a few times. The chain recombines TRBV2 with TRBJ1-2; 8 bases map to TRBD1. CDR3 length: 13 amino acids. Germline loops: CDR1 SNHLY, CDR2 FYNNEI. The J segment lost 4 bases and the V segment lost 9 bases, leaving 7 bases of the junction unmatched. The CDR3 DNA follows: TGTGCCAGTGCCAGTCAGGGGGCCTATGGCTACACCTTC. Translation gives CASASQGAYGYTF.

This clonotype was seen ten or more times. This chain uses TRBV28 with TRBJ2-1, with TRBD2 matching over 10 bases. Germline loops: CDR1 MDHEN, CDR2 SYDVKM. The CDR3 extends over 15 amino acids. V was clipped by 6 bases and J by 7 bases; unmatched bases: 9. The CDR3 loop reads CASSPASGRDNEQFF. CDR3 DNA: TGTGCCAGCAGCCCCGCCAGCGGGAGGGATAATGAGCAGTTCTTC.

The sample holds many counts of this clonotype. The chain employs TRBV2 and TRBJ1-6; the D is unclear. The germline V gene encodes CDR1 SNHLY and CDR2 FYNNEI. This CDR3 has 15 residues. Trimming cost V 7 bases and J 0 bases, with 10 bases left between them. CDR3 amino acids: CASKIGSSYNSPLHF. The CDR3 region has the DNA TGTGCCAGCAAAATCGGAAGCTCCTATAATTCACCCCTCCACTTT. The variable domain in full, completed from reference TRBV2 and TRBJ1-6, reads EPEVTQTPSHQVTQMGQEVILRCVPISNHLYFYWYRQILGQKVEFLVSFYNNEISEKSEIFDDQFSVERPDGSNFTLKIRSTKLEDSAMYFCASKIGSSYNSPLHFGNGTRLTVT.